This T cell receptor beta chain was identified in a study of cytomegalovirus exposure and HLA in healthy donors. Study overall: The use of the same platform for the 90 to 150 validation repertoires and the approximately 730 first-cohort repertoires was reported by a later analysis.

J was trimmed by 4 bases and V by 4 bases; bases with no gene match: 6. The V gene's germline CDR1 is SEHNR and CDR2 FQNEAQ (reference sequence). CDR3 length: 16 amino acids. The repertoire was sequenced with immunoSEQ multiplex PCR; TCRdb's copy has only in-frame clones and lacks some. This sample carries approximately 190,000 clones, more than 75% of them seen once, and the ten largest clones take under 7.5%. The chain couples TRBV7-9 to TRBJ2-7, with TRBD2 matching over 14 bases. This receptor was taken from a man between 18 and 29 years old in good health and CMV-seropositive. Input material: PBMCs. The CDR3 region is CASSSSTSGRDYEQYF. The CDR3 DNA reads TGTGCCAGCAGCTCTTCGACTAGCGGGAGGGATTACGAGCAGTACTTC.